This T cell receptor beta chain was retrieved from a study of T cell responses to AZD1222 COVID-19 vaccine. The data were produced by immunoSEQ multiplex PCR, yet TCRdb's version contains in-frame clones alone and is incomplete. The sample contains around 170,000 clones, more than 85% of which appear only once. Specimen: peripheral blood, collected on day 0 of AZD1222 vaccination. This TCR came from an adult in good health.

DNA for the CDR3: TGTGCCTGGACGGAACAGAGTCATAGCAATCAGCCCCAGCATTTT. It encodes CAWTEQSHSNQPQHF. The chain joins TRBV30 to TRBJ1-5; D remains ambiguous. Germline loops: CDR1 GTSNPN, CDR2 SVGIG (reference sequence). Deletions cut 4 bases from V and 0 bases from J, with 13 bases between. This CDR3 contains 15 residues.